This T cell receptor beta chain emerged from a study of T-cell reconstitution after alpha-beta-depleted transplantation in children. Notes on the study in general: Some patients owed their high day-60 TCRbeta diversity to surviving recipient T cells and thymic progenitors.

The junction had 4 bases not matched to a gene; V was cut back by 3 bases and J by 5 bases. Germline-derived CDR1 and CDR2 are DFQATT and SNEGSKA (reference sequence). CDR3 length equals 13 residues. On this clonotype itself: Its antigen is not known.

Unique molecular identifiers tagged the TCRbeta library. MiXCR, applied by TCRdb to the PCR reads, yields one record per CDR3 protein. The sample yields approximately 430,000 distinct CDR3 sequences, about a sixth seen once. The TCR was taken from a boy in the first two years of life who had a stem cell transplant for Wiskott-Aldrich syndrome, so the T cells may come from the graft donor. The rearrangement uses TRBV20-1 and TRBJ2-7, with TRBD2 identical over 10 bases. The input for sequencing was PBMCs, mostly from graft donor cells, taken 360 days after TCRalphabeta/CD19-depleted stem cell transplant. The DNA for the CDR3 is TGCAGTGCTAGTGTCCTAGCGGGAGACGAGCAGTACTTC. This codes for CSASVLAGDEQYF.